This T cell receptor beta chain was observed in a study of OX40 agonist ivuxolimab in advanced cancers. In the study overall: Enrolled patients in dose escalation had cancers that were hepatocellular carcinoma, melanoma, renal cell or head and neck cancer.

The assay was immunoSEQ multiplex PCR, and TCRdb's table has in-frame clones only and misses some. The sample records approximately 91,000 clones, about 83% being singletons. Study findings and constraints: The mean number of expanded clones was higher in CD8+ T cells than in CD4+.

Regarding this clone: Its target is not known.

V shed 4 bases and J shed 1 base, with 8 bases lying between them. Germline V CDR1 and CDR2: SGHKS, YYEKEE (reference sequence). The CDR3 extends over 13 amino acids. The clonotype comes from an adult with an advanced solid tumor such as melanoma, head and neck, liver or kidney cancer. The chain joins TRBV5-5 to TRBJ2-5; D may be TRBD2 (6 bases). The sequenced sample was CD4+ or CD8+ T cells sorted from blood, obtained in a trial of the OX40 agonist ivuxolimab. CDR3 coding DNA: TGTGCCAGCAGCCGGGGGTTCCAAGAGACCCAGTACTTC. Its protein is CASSRGFQETQYF.